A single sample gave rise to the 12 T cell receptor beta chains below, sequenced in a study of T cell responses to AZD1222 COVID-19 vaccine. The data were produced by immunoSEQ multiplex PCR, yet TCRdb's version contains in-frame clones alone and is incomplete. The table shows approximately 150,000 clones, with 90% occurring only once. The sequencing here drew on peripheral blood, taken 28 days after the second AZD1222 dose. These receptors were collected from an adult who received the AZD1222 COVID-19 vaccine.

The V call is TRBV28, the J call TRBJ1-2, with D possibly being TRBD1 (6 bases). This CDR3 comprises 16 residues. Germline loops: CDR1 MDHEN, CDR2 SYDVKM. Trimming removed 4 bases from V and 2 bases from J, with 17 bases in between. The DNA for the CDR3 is TGTGCCAGCAGTTCGGGGGTAGGGGGTAACAACTATGGCTACACCTTC. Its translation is CASSSGVGGNNYGYTF.

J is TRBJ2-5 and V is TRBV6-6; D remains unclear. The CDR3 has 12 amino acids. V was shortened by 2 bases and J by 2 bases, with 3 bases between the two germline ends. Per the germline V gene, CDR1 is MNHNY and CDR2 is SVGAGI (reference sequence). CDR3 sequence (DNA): TGTGCCAGCAGTTACGGGCAAGAGACCCAGTACTTC. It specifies CASSYGQETQYF.

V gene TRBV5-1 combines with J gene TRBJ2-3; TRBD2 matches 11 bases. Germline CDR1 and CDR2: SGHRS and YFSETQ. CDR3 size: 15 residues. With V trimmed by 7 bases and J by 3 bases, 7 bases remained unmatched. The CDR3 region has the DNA TGCGCCAGCCAACCGGGACTAGCGGATACAGATACGCAGTATTTT. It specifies CASQPGLADTDTQYF.

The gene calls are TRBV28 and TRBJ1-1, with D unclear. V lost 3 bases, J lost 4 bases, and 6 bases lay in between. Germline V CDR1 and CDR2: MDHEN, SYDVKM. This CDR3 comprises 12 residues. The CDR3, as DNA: TGTGCCAGCAGTTTCCAGGTCACTGAAGCTTTCTTT. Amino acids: CASSFQVTEAFF.

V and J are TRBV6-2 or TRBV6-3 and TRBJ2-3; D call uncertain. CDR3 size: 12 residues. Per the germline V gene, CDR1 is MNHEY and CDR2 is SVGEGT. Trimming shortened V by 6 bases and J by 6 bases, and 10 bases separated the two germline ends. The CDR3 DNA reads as TGTGCCAGCAGCTCACTCGGGGATACGCAGTATTTT. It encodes CASSSLGDTQYF.

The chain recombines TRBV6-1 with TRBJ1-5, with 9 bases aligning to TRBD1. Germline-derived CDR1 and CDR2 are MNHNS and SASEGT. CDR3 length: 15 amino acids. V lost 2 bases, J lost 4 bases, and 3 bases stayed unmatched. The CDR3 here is CASSESGTGNQPQHF. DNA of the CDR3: TGTGCCAGCAGTGAATCCGGGACAGGGAATCAGCCCCAGCATTTT.

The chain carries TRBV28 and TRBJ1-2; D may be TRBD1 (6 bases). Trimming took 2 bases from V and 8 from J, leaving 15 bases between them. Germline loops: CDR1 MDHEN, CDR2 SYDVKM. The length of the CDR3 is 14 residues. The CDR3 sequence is CASSLPTGTRGYTF. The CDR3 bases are TGTGCCAGCAGTTTACCCACAGGGACGAGGGGCTACACCTTC.

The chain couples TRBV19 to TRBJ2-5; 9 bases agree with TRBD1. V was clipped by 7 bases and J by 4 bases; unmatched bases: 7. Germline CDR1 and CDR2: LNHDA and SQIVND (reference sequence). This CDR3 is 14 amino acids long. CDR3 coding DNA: TGTGCCAGTAAGGGGACAGGGAGAGGAGAGACCCAGTACTTC. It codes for CASKGTGRGETQYF.

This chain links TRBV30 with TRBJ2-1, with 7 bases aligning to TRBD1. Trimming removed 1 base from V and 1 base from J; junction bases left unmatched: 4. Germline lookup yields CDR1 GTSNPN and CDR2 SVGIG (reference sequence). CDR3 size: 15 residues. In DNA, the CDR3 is TGTGCCTGGAGTGAAACAGGGGTTTCCTACAATGAGCAGTTCTTC. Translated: CAWSETGVSYNEQFF. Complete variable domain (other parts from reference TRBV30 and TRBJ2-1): SQTIHQWPATLVQPVGSPLSLECTVEGTSNPNLYWYRQAAGRGLQLLFYSVGIGQISSEVPQNLSASRPQDRQFILSSKKLLLSDSGFYLCAWSETGVSYNEQFFGPGTRLTVL.

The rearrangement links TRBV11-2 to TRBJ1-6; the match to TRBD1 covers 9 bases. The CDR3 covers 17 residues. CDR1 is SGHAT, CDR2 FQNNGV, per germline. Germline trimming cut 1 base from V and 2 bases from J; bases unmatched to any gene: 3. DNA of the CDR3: TGTGCCAGCAGCTTAGTTACAGGGGGCACCTATAATTCACCCCTCCACTTT. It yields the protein CASSLVTGGTYNSPLHF.

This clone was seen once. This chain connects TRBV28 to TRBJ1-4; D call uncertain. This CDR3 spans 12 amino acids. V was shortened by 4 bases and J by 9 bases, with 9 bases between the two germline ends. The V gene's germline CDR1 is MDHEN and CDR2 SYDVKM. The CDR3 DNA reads TGTGCCAGCAGTTCCGACGGACAAAAACTGTTTTTT. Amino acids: CASSSDGQKLFF.

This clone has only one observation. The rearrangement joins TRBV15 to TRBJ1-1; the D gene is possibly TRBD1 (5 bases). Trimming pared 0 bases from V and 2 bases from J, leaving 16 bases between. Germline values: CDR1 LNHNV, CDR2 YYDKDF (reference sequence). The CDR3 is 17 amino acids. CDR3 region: CATSRDPSGMGNTEAFF. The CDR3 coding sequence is TGTGCCACCAGCAGAGACCCCTCAGGGATGGGTAACACTGAAGCTTTCTTT.